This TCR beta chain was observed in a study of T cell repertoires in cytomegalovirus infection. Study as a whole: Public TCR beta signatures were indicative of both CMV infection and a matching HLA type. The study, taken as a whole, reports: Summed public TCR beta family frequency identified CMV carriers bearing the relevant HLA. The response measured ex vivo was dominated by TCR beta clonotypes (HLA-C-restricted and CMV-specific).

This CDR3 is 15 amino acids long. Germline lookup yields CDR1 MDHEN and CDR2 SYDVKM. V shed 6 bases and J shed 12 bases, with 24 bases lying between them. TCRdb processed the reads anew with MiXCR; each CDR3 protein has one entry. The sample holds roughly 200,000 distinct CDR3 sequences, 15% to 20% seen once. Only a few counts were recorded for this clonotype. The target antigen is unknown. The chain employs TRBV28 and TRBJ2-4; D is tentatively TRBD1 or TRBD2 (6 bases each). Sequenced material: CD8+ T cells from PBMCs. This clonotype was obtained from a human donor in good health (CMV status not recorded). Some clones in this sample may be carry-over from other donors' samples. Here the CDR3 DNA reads TGTGCCAGCAGGGGTTTAGGGGGGTGGGTAGGGGATCAGTACTTC. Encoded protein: CASRGLGGWVGDQYF.